These 28 T cell receptor beta chains were all obtained from the same sample, sequenced in a study of identifying expanded T cells in peripheral blood. Clones were sequenced by immunoSEQ multiplex PCR, and TCRdb holds only the in-frame ones, with some missing. The table lists 120,000 or so clones, 75% to 90% of them singletons. Specimen: blood. These receptors all stem from a person between 18 and 75 years old in good health.

This CDR3 is CSVGPSGRETQYF. The CDR3 coding sequence is TGCAGCGTTGGACCCTCGGGGAGAGAGACCCAGTACTTC. The chain uses TRBV29-1 and TRBJ2-5, with D perhaps matching TRBD2 (5 bases). Germline V gives CDR1 SQVTM, CDR2 ANQGSEA. The length of the CDR3 is 13 residues. Between the trimmed V and J ends, which lost 4 bases and 4 bases, there was a span of 13 bases.

The chain employs TRBV19 and TRBJ2-2; TRBD1 or TRBD2 may be the D gene (6 bases each). This CDR3 region has 16 residues. CDR1 is LNHDA and CDR2 is SQIVND in the germline V gene (reference sequence). V was shortened by 7 bases and J by 7 bases, with 22 bases between the two germline ends. CDR3 sequence: CASNLGGLEGGGELFF. The CDR3 DNA follows: TGTGCCAGTAATTTAGGGGGACTCGAGGGTGGCGGGGAGCTGTTTTTT.

This chain connects TRBV10-3 to TRBJ1-5; no reliable D call. CDR3 length: 13 residues. V dropped 0 bases and J dropped 7 bases, with 7 bases sitting between them. CDR1 ENHRY and CDR2 SYGVKD come from the germline V gene. This chain's CDR3 is CAISESAVQPQHF. Here the CDR3 DNA reads TGTGCCATCAGTGAGTCCGCTGTCCAGCCCCAGCATTTT.

CDR3 sequence (DNA): TGCAGCGTTGAGGGGGTAGCGGGGGCGAGCTCCTACGAGCAGTACTTC. Translated, it gives CSVEGVAGASSYEQYF. This chain links TRBV29-1 with TRBJ2-7; 9 bases are a match to TRBD2. CDR1 and CDR2 from the germline V gene are SQVTM and ANQGSEA. V lost 3 bases, J lost 0 bases, and 9 bases stayed unmatched. The CDR3 is 16 amino acids.

J is TRBJ1-1 and V is TRBV5-1; 7 bases fit TRBD1. CDR1 SGHRS and CDR2 YFSETQ come from the germline V gene. This CDR3 has 15 residues. V shed 4 bases, J shed 1 base, and the junction held 7 bases outside the gene matches. CDR3 DNA: TGCGCCAGCAGCCTCGCGTCAGGGGGGAACACTGAAGCTTTCTTT. Translating gives CASSLASGGNTEAFF.

This clone was seen ten or more times. This rearrangement joins TRBV19 to TRBJ2-3; possibly TRBD1 for D (5 bases). The CDR3 sequence is 13 residues long. Trimming stripped 5 bases from V and 3 bases from J, with 9 bases between. Germline CDR1 is LNHDA and CDR2 is SQIVND (reference sequence). CDR3 DNA sequence: TGTGCCAGTAGTGCCCAGGGTACAGATACGCAGTATTTT. Translating it yields CASSAQGTDTQYF.

This chain joins TRBV6-5 and TRBJ2-7; D gene unclear. The CDR3 runs 13 residues. CDR1 is MNHEY, CDR2 SVGAGI, per germline. V gave up 2 bases and J gave up 2 bases, with 7 bases separating them. The CDR3 spells CASSYREAYEQYF. The CDR3 bases are TGTGCCAGCAGTTACAGGGAAGCCTACGAGCAGTACTTC.

With respect to this clone: The germline gene is not matched at one end of the junction; a read error may be the cause. CDR3 residues: CASGLDTQYF. The CDR3 region has the DNA TGTGCCAGCGGCTTGGATACGCAGTATTTT. The chain combines TRBV5-4 with TRBJ2-3, with no clear D. CDR1 and CDR2 from the germline V gene are SGHNT and YYREEE (reference sequence). The CDR3 spans 10 residues.

The rearrangement uses TRBV5-4 and TRBJ1-4; D perhaps matches TRBD1 (6 bases). This CDR3 region has 13 residues. Germline-derived CDR1 and CDR2 are SGHNT and YYREEE (reference sequence). Trimming cost V 2 bases and J 7 bases, with 9 bases left between them. The CDR3 sequence: CASSFSGVEKLFF. The CDR3 region has the DNA TGTGCCAGCAGCTTTTCAGGGGTTGAAAAACTGTTTTTT.

This chain joins TRBV7-9 and TRBJ1-2, with D possibly being TRBD1 (5 bases). Between the trimmed V and J ends, which lost 3 bases and 4 bases, there was a span of 18 bases. The germline V gene has CDR1 SEHNR and CDR2 FQNEAQ (reference sequence). The CDR3 extends over 16 amino acids. This CDR3 reads CASSLGPWGSGYGYTF. The CDR3 nucleotides are TGTGCCAGCAGCTTGGGTCCCTGGGGGTCTGGCTATGGCTACACCTTC.

The chain combines TRBV2 with TRBJ2-3; TRBD2 matches at 8 bases. The germline V gene encodes CDR1 SNHLY and CDR2 FYNNEI. CDR3 length: 14 amino acids. Trimming cost V 8 bases and J 3 bases; bases outside gene matches: 7. CDR3 DNA sequence: TGTGCCAGCGCCGGGCGGGGGGCTACAGATACGCAGTATTTT. This gives the protein CASAGRGATDTQYF.

The chain is built from TRBV11-3 and TRBJ2-2; D tentatively fits TRBD1 or TRBD2 (5 bases each). This CDR3 comprises 14 residues. Germline lookup yields CDR1 SGHNT and CDR2 YENEEA. Deletions cut 4 bases from V and 5 bases from J, with 11 bases between. CDR3 protein: CASSSGTVTGELFF. In DNA, the CDR3 is TGTGCCAGCAGCTCTGGGACCGTGACCGGGGAGCTGTTTTTT. The entire variable domain, with the rest obtained from reference TRBV11-3 and TRBJ2-2, is as follows: EAGVVQSPRYKIIEKKQPVAFWCNPISGHNTLYWYLQNLGQGPELLIRYENEEAVDDSQLPKDRFSAERLKGVDSTLKIQPAELGDSAVYLCASSSGTVTGELFFGEGSRLTVL.

This chain uses TRBV9 with TRBJ1-2, with a tentative D call TRBD1 (5 bases). Germline V gene data show CDR1 as SGDLS and CDR2 as YYNGEE. Trimming took off 3 bases at V and 6 bases at J, with 12 bases between the two ends. CDR3 length: 13 amino acids. The CDR3 DNA follows: TGTGCCAGCAGCGCCGCGTCAGGGCATGGCTACACCTTC. This sequence encodes CASSAASGHGYTF.

This clone has only one observation. V gene TRBV5-8 combines with J gene TRBJ1-1; 10 nucleotides align to TRBD1. The V gene end was trimmed by 4 bases and the J gene end by 4 bases; junction bases not matched to a gene: 10. Germline CDR1 is SGHTS and CDR2 is YDEGEE. This CDR3 comprises 16 residues. Here the CDR3 reads CASSPGQGTRSTEAFF. The CDR3, as DNA: TGTGCCAGCAGCCCGGGACAGGGGACTCGTAGCACTGAAGCTTTCTTT.

This chain links TRBV6-1 with TRBJ2-5, with TRBD2 matching over 7 bases. Germline CDR1 MNHNS, CDR2 SASEGT. This CDR3 has 16 amino acids. The junction had 6 bases not matched to a gene; V was cut back by 1 base and J by 1 base. Written as DNA, the CDR3 is TGTGCCAGCAGTGAAGTTTGGGGGGGACCCCAAGAGACCCAGTACTTC. Its protein is CASSEVWGGPQETQYF.

This clone occurred a few times. This sample includes further DNA sequences coding for the same CDR3. This sequence joins TRBV29-1 and TRBJ1-1; weak D call: TRBD1 (5 bases). CDR1 SQVTM and CDR2 ANQGSEA come from the germline V gene. With 7 bases removed from V and 3 bases from J, the gap between germline ends came to 6 bases. The CDR3 has 10 amino acids. The CDR3 protein is CSGGDTEAFF. As DNA, the CDR3 is TGCAGCGGGGGCGACACTGAAGCTTTCTTT.

This chain uses TRBV9 with TRBJ1-2, with D possibly being TRBD1 (6 bases). V was cut by 6 bases and J by 2 bases, with 14 bases left in between. Germline V gene lookup returns CDR1 SGDLS and CDR2 YYNGEE. The CDR3 sequence is 14 residues long. This CDR3 reads CASKGTGPNYGYTF. CDR3 nucleotides: TGTGCCAGCAAAGGAACAGGGCCGAACTATGGCTACACCTTC. The variable domain in full, completed from reference TRBV9 and TRBJ1-2, reads DSGVTQTPKHLITATGQRVTLRCSPRSGDLSVYWYQQSLDQGLQFLIQYYNGEERAKGNILERFSAQQFPDLHSELNLSSLELGDSALYFCASKGTGPNYGYTFGSGTRLTVV.

The CDR3 protein is CASSYEGNRGNTIYF. The CDR3 DNA follows: TGTGCCAGCAGTTACGAGGGGAACCGTGGAAACACCATATATTTT. The V and J genes are TRBV6-5 and TRBJ1-3, with D perhaps TRBD1 (5 bases). V lost 2 bases, J lost 3 bases, and 11 bases lay in between. Germline V lookup: CDR1 MNHEY, CDR2 SVGAGI. CDR3 length: 15 amino acids.

This clone was seen a few times. The chain joins TRBV15 to TRBJ1-2; D remains unclear. Germline V gene sequence: CDR1 LNHNV, CDR2 YYDKDF (reference sequence). V was pared by 0 bases and J by 6 bases, with 14 bases between. CDR3 length: 15 residues. In DNA form, the CDR3 reads TGTGCCACCAGCAGAGATAGGTATACGGTAGATGGCTACACCTTC. It yields the protein CATSRDRYTVDGYTF.

The chain employs TRBV5-5 and TRBJ2-7; D not certain. The V and J ends lost 6 bases and 3 bases respectively, with 16 bases between them. CDR1 is SGHKS, CDR2 YYEKEE, per germline (reference sequence). The CDR3 has 14 amino acids. The CDR3 loop is CASTSLRAYYEQYF. DNA for the CDR3: TGTGCCAGCACCTCCCTTCGGGCCTACTACGAGCAGTACTTC.

The chain joins TRBV7-2 to TRBJ1-1; unclear D gene. The CDR3 covers 15 residues. Trimming removed 5 bases from V and 2 bases from J, with 15 bases in between. Per germline, CDR1 SGHTA and CDR2 FQGNSA. The CDR3 coding sequence is TGTGCCAGCAGCCAGCATACGGGTTCCAACACTGAAGCTTTCTTT. Translating gives CASSQHTGSNTEAFF.

This chain uses TRBV7-2 with TRBJ2-3; D assignment may be TRBD1 or TRBD2 (5 bases each). V lost 1 base and J lost 11, with 13 bases in between. CDR1 is SGHTA, CDR2 FQGNSA, per germline. This CDR3 is 13 amino acids long. The CDR3, as DNA: TGTGCCAGCAGCTTAGTTTTCGTGGGGGAGCAGTATTTT. Its protein is CASSLVFVGEQYF.

This clone occurred once. The J gene is TRBJ2-3, the V gene TRBV29-1, with D unclear. Trimming took off 1 base at V and 1 base at J, with 6 bases between the two ends. The CDR3 loop spans 13 amino acids. CDR1 is SQVTM, CDR2 ANQGSEA, per germline. Here the CDR3 DNA reads TGCAGCGTTGAAGTGAAGCGCACAGATACGCAGTATTTT. Protein product: CSVEVKRTDTQYF.

With respect to this clone: This likely stems from a read error, as it lies one base from a far larger clone. This chain connects TRBV7-9 to TRBJ1-3, with D unresolved. The V end lost 2 bases, the J end lost 4 bases, and 3 bases lay between the germline ends. Germline-derived CDR1 and CDR2 are SEHNR and FQNEAQ (reference sequence). The CDR3 totals 12 residues. The CDR3 is CASSLRGNTIYF. The CDR3 DNA reads TGTGCCAGCAGCTTAAGGGGAAACACCATATATTTT.

The chain is built from TRBV11-3 and TRBJ1-5; D gene ambiguous. This CDR3 is built from 13 residues. Trimming took 5 bases from V and 3 from J, leaving 8 bases between them. Germline lookup yields CDR1 SGHNT and CDR2 YENEEA. The DNA of the CDR3 is TGTGCCAGCAGCAAGGGTTACAATCAGCCCCAGCATTTT. Translated: CASSKGYNQPQHF.

The chain links TRBV19 to TRBJ1-2; perhaps TRBD1 as D (5 bases). Germline V gene lookup returns CDR1 LNHDA and CDR2 SQIVND (reference sequence). Trimming took 10 bases from V and 0 from J, leaving 18 bases between them. The CDR3 is made up of 15 amino acids. This CDR3 is CATSGLQGANYGYTF. The CDR3 DNA sequence: TGTGCCACCTCGGGCCTTCAGGGAGCTAACTATGGCTACACCTTC. Full variable domain (rest looked up from reference TRBV19 and TRBJ1-2): DGGITQSPKYLFRKEGQNVTLSCEQNLNHDAMYWYRQDPGQGLRLIYYSQIVNDFQKGDIAEGYSVSREKKESFPLTVTSAQKNPTAFYLCATSGLQGANYGYTFGSGTRLTVV.

This clone was seen only a few times. The chain links TRBV5-4 to TRBJ2-5, with D perhaps matching TRBD1 or TRBD2 (5 bases each). CDR1 is SGHNT and CDR2 is YYREEE in the germline V gene (reference sequence). The CDR3 covers 15 residues. Trimming pared 4 bases from V and 3 bases from J, leaving 16 bases between. Here the CDR3 reads CASSHRGRLEETQYF. The CDR3 DNA follows: TGTGCCAGCAGCCATCGGGGACGGTTGGAAGAGACCCAGTACTTC. The variable domain in full, completed from reference TRBV5-4 and TRBJ2-5, reads ETGVTQSPTHLIKTRGQQVTLRCSSQSGHNTVSWYQQALGQGPQFIFQYYREEENGRGNFPPRFSGLQFPNYSSELNVNALELDDSALYLCASSHRGRLEETQYFGPGTRLLVL.

V gene TRBV14 combines with J gene TRBJ2-3; no reliable D call. The CDR3 has 13 amino acids. Trimming removed 3 bases at V and 5 bases at J, with 9 bases between. Germline assignment: CDR1 SGHDN and CDR2 FVKESK. CDR3 DNA sequence: TGTGCCAGCAGCCATCGGATTAGAGATACGCAGTATTTT. Protein: CASSHRIRDTQYF.